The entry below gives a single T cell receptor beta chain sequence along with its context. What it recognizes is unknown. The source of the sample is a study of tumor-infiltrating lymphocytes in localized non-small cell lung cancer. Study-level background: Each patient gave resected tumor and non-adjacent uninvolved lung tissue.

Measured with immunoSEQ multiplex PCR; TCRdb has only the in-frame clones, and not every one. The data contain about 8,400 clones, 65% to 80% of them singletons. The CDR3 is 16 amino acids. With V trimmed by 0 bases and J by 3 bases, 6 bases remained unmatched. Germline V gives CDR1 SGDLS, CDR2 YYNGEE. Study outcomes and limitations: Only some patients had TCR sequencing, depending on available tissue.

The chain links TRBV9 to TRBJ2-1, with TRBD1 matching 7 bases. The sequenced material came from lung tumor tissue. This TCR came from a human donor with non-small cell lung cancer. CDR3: CASSVDQGVYYNEQFF. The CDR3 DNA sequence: TGTGCCAGCAGCGTAGATCAGGGGGTTTACTACAATGAGCAGTTCTTC.